This T cell receptor (beta chain) stems from a study of blood T cell repertoires in COVID-19. Per the study methods: Amplification with reference gene primers provided the estimates of nucleated cell counts. Libraries were prepared by immunoSEQ multiplex PCR; TCRdb keeps only in-frame clonotypes and omits some of them. V and J calls plus clone size are reproduced from that table; the DNA served to infer D and trimming. The sample contains about 210,000 clones, around 84% of which appear only once. The CDR3 covers 11 residues. The ends were cut back, 4 bases at V and 3 bases at J, with 3 bases in the middle. CDR1 and CDR2 (germline): MDHEN, SYDVKM.

This sequence joins TRBV28 and TRBJ1-1; D is unresolved. Sequenced input: PBMCs or T cells enriched from blood (not recorded which). The clonotype originates from a young man with acute COVID-19. The CDR3 region has the DNA TGTGCCAGCAGTTCAGACACTGAAGCTTTCTTT. It specifies CASSSDTEAFF.